This TCR beta chain appears in the sequencing data of a study of blood T cells in healthy people across ages. The ends were cut back, 6 bases at V and 10 bases at J, with 13 bases in the middle. Germline CDR1 reads SNHLY; CDR2 reads FYNNEI. This CDR3 is 12 amino acids long. Through a sample-barcoded 5' primer and a J-beta primer mix, a second PCR was run for roughly 6 to 11 cycles. TCRdb called the 5' RACE reads again in MiXCR, with one record for every CDR3 protein. The top ten hold around a third of the sample, which has about 680,000 distinct CDR3 sequences, 49% seen once. The chain couples TRBV2 to TRBJ2-1; the D gene is possibly TRBD1 (6 bases). This TCR was recovered from an older woman in good health. Input material: blood. The CDR3 is CASRDRIGEQFF. Here the CDR3 DNA reads TGTGCCAGCAGAGACAGGATTGGAGAGCAGTTCTTC.